This T cell receptor beta chain is drawn from a study of T cell repertoires in cytomegalovirus infection. Across the study: An indication of both CMV infection and matching HLA type came from public TCR beta signatures.

Turning to this clonotype: Its antigen is as yet unknown.

General study results and limits: Identification of carriers of CMV plus the relevant HLA was performed using cumulative public TCR beta family frequency. HLA-C-restricted CMV clonotypes gave the most frequent clonotype in two of eight donors.

From the reads, TCRdb called clonotypes with MiXCR, one entry per CDR3 protein. The table records approximately 190,000 distinct CDR3 sequences, under 30% of them present only once. Sequenced sample: PBMCs. This sequence originates from a human donor in good health (CMV status not recorded). Some clones in this sample may be carry-over from other donors' samples.

CDR3 DNA: TGTGCCAGCAGGTTAGCGGGGCAAAGCACAGATACGCAGTATTTT. As protein: CASRLAGQSTDTQYF. The chain employs TRBV2 and TRBJ2-3; 8 positions match TRBD2. Unmatched junction bases numbered 5, after V lost 6 bases and J lost 0 bases. CDR1 SNHLY and CDR2 FYNNEI come from the germline V gene. The CDR3 runs to 15 residues.